This T cell receptor (beta chain) was obtained from a study of OX40 agonist ivuxolimab in advanced cancers. Profiled with immunoSEQ multiplex PCR; TCRdb holds only in-frame clones, not every one. The sample has some 49,000 clones, approximately 81% seen once. The clonotype was recovered from an adult with an advanced solid tumor such as melanoma, head and neck, liver or kidney cancer. Sample: CD4+ or CD8+ T cells sorted from blood, taken in a trial of the OX40 agonist ivuxolimab.

The CDR3 DNA follows: TGTGCCAGCAGTGTCAGGTCCGTGGGGGAAAAACTGTTTTTT. This codes for CASSVRSVGEKLFF. This sequence joins TRBV28 and TRBJ1-4; unclear D gene. Germline-derived CDR1 and CDR2 are MDHEN and SYDVKM. This CDR3 spans 14 amino acids. V was cut by 5 bases and J by 8 bases, with 15 bases left in between.